A single T cell receptor (beta chain) is shown here with its context. As yet, its antigen is unknown. This sample was included in a study of cytomegalovirus exposure and HLA in healthy donors. Researchers ran the PCR with 60 Vbeta and 13 Jbeta primers. This table comes from immunoSEQ multiplex PCR, and its TCRdb copy is limited to in-frame clones, with some not included. Of about 160,000 clones listed, 85% are singletons. Germline assignment: CDR1 MDHEN and CDR2 SYDVKM. After removal of 5 bases from V and 3 bases from J, the junction contained 19 bases not matched to a gene. CDR3 size: 19 residues. Study-level findings and limits: The authors judged a highly shared variant cluster likely a sequencing artifact.

The V call is TRBV28, the J call TRBJ2-3, with 8 bases lining up with TRBD2. The receptor comes from a boy between 2 and 10 years old in good health and CMV-seronegative. Sequencing was done on a sample of PBMCs. The CDR3 spells CASSEGWDGRALKTDTQYF. In DNA, the CDR3 is TGTGCCAGCAGTGAGGGTTGGGACGGGAGGGCCCTGAAGACAGATACGCAGTATTTT.